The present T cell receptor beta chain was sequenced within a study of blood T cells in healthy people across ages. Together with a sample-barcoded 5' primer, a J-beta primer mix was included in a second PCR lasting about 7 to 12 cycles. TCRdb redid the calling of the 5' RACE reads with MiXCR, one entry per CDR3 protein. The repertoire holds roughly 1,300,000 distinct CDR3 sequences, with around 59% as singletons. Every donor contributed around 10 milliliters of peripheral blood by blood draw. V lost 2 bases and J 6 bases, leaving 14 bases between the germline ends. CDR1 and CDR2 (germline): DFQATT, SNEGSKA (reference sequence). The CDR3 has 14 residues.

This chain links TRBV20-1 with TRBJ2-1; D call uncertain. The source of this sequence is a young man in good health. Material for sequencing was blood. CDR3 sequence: CSARILTPGNEQFF. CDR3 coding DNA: TGCAGTGCTAGAATCCTGACCCCTGGCAATGAGCAGTTCTTC.